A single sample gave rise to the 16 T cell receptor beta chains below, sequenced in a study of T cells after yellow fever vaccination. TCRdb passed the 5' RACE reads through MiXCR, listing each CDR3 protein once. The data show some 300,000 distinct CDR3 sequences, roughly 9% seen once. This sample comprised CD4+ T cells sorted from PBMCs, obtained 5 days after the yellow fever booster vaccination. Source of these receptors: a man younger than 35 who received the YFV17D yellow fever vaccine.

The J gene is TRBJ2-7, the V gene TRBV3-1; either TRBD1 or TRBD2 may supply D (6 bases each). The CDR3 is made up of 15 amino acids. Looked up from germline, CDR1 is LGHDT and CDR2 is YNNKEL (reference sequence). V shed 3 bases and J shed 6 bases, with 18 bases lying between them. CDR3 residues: CASSQTTTGAVEQYF. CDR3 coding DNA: TGTGCCAGCAGCCAGACGACCACGGGGGCAGTCGAGCAGTACTTC.

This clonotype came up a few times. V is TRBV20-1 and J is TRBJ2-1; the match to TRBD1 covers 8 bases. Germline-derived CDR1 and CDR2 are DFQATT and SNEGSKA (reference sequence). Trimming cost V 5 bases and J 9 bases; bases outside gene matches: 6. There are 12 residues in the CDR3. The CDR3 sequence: CSAAQGAGEQFF. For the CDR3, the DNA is TGCAGTGCTGCTCAGGGGGCAGGTGAGCAGTTCTTC.

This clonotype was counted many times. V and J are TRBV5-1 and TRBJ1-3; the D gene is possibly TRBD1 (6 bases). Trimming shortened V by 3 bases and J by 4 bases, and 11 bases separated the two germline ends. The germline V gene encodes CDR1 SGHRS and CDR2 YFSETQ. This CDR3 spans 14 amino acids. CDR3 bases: TGCGCCAGCAGCTCACAGGGAGCCGGAAACACCATATATTTT. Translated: CASSSQGAGNTIYF.

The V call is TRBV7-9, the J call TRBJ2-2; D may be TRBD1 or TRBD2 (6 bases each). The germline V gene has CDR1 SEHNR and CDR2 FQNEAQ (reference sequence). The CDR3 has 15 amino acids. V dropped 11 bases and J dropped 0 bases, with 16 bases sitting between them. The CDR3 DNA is TGTGCCCTGGGGGGCACAGGGCCGAACACCGGGGAGCTGTTTTTT. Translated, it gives CALGGTGPNTGELFF.

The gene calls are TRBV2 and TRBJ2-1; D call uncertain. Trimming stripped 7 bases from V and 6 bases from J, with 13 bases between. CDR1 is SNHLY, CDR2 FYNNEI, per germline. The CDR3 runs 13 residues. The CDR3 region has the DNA TGTGCCAGCACCGAATCTTGGATCAATGAGCAGTTCTTC. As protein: CASTESWINEQFF.

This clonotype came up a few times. The CDR3 region has the DNA TGTGCCAGTAGGGGGATCGACAGGATGAACGAGCAGTACTTC. Amino acids: CASRGIDRMNEQYF. The V call is TRBV19, the J call TRBJ2-7; TRBD1 is a possible D gene (6 bases). V was shortened by 6 bases and J by 5 bases, with 17 bases between the two germline ends. This CDR3 contains 14 residues. CDR1 is LNHDA and CDR2 is SQIVND in the germline V gene (reference sequence). Full variable domain (remainder filled in from reference TRBV19 and TRBJ2-7): DGGITQSPKYLFRKEGQNVTLSCEQNLNHDAMYWYRQDPGQGLRLIYYSQIVNDFQKGDIAEGYSVSREKKESFPLTVTSAQKNPTAFYLCASRGIDRMNEQYFGPGTRLTVT.

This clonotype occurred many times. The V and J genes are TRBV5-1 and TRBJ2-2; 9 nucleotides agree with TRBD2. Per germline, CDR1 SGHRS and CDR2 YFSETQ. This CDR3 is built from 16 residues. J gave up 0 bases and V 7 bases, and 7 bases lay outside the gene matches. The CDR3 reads CASWNLAGSNTGELFF. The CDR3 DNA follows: TGCGCCAGCTGGAACCTAGCGGGATCGAACACCGGGGAGCTGTTTTTT.

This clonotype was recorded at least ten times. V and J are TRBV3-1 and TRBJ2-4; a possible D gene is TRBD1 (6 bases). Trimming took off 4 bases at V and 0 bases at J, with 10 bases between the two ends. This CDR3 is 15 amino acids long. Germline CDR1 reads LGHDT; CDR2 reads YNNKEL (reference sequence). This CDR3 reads CASSLGTLAKNIQYF. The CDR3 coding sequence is TGTGCCAGCAGCCTCGGGACATTAGCCAAAAACATTCAGTACTTC.

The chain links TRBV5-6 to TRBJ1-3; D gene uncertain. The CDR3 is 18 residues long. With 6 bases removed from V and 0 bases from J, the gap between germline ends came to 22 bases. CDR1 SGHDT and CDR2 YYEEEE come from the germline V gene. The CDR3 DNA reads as TGTGCCAGCAACCATCGGCAGCGCGCTCCTCTCTCTGGAAACACCATATATTTT. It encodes CASNHRQRAPLSGNTIYF.

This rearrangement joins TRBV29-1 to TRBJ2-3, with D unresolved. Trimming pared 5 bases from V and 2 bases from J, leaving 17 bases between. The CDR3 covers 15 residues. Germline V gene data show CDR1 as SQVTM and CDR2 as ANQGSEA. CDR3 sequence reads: CSVQTQIPNTDTQYF. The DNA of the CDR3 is TGCAGCGTTCAGACACAGATCCCCAACACAGATACGCAGTATTTT.

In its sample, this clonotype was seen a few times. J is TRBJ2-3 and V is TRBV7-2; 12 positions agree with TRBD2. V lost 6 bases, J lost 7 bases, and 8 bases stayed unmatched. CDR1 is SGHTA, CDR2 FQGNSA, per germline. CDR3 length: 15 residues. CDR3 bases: TGTGCCAGCAGTCTACCTAGCGGGGGGGCTAATACGCAGTATTTT. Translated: CASSLPSGGANTQYF. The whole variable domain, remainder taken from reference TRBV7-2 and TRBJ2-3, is GAGVSQSPSNKVTEKGKDVELRCDPISGHTALYWYRQSLGQGLEFLIYFQGNSAPDKSGLPSDRFSAERTGGSVSTLTIQRTQQEDSAVYLCASSLPSGGANTQYFGPGTRLTVL.

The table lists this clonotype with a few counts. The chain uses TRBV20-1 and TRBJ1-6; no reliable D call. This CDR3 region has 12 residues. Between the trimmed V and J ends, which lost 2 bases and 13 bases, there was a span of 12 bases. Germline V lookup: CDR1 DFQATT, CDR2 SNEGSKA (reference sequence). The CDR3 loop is CSARPYMAPLHF. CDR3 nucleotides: TGCAGTGCTAGACCCTACATGGCCCCCCTCCACTTT.

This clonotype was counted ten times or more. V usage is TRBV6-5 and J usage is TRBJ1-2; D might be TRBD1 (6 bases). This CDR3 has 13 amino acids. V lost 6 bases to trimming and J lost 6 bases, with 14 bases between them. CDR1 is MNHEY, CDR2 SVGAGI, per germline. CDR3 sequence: CASRESGGHGYTF. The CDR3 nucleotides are TGTGCCAGCAGAGAATCGGGGGGGCATGGCTACACCTTC.

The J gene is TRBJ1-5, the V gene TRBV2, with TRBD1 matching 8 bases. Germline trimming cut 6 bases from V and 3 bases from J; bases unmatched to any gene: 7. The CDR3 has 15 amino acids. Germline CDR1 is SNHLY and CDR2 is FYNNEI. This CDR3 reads CASRLRTGINQPQHF. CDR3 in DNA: TGTGCCAGCAGACTTAGGACAGGGATCAATCAGCCCCAGCATTTT.

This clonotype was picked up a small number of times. As DNA, the CDR3 is TGCAGTGCTACCACTCAGGGGAACTATGGCTACACCTTC. It is translated as CSATTQGNYGYTF. The gene calls are TRBV20-1 and TRBJ1-2; D might be TRBD1 (6 bases). V was clipped by 4 bases and J by 2 bases, with 11 bases between them. Germline V gives CDR1 DFQATT, CDR2 SNEGSKA (reference sequence). The CDR3 runs 13 residues.

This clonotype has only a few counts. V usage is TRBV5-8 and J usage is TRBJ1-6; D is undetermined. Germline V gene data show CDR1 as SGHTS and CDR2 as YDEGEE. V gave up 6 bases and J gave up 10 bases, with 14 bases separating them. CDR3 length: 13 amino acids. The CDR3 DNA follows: TGTGCCAGCACCATATCCGGAGGATCACCCCTCCACTTT. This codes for CASTISGGSPLHF. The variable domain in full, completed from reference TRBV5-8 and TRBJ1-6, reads EAGVTQSPTHLIKTRGQQATLRCSPISGHTSVYWYQQALGLGLQFLLWYDEGEERNRGNFPPRFSGRQFPNYSSELNVNALELEDSALYLCASTISGGSPLHFGNGTRLTVT.